These 12 T cell receptor beta chains were sequenced from one sample in a study of cytomegalovirus exposure and HLA in healthy donors. 60 Vbeta and 13 Jbeta primers were used in PCR. Clones were sequenced by immunoSEQ multiplex PCR, and TCRdb holds only the in-frame ones, with some missing. The data contain about 140,000 clones, approximately 70% of them seen just once; the ten biggest clones take up under 7.5%. The sample comprised PBMCs. These receptors were collected from a woman aged 55-69 years in good health and CMV-seronegative.

This clone was observed a few times. The V and J genes are TRBV7-2 and TRBJ2-7; perhaps TRBD2 as D (5 bases). The germline gives CDR1 SGHTA, CDR2 FQGNSA. V gave up 5 bases and J gave up 0 bases, with 11 bases separating them. The CDR3 runs to 14 residues. The CDR3 bases are TGTGCCAGCAGCCGGGCGGGCCACTCCTACGAGCAGTACTTC. Its protein product is CASSRAGHSYEQYF.

The chain recombines TRBV7-9 with TRBJ1-1; D is unclear. CDR3 size: 11 residues. Germline-derived CDR1 and CDR2 are SEHNR and FQNEAQ (reference sequence). V lost 5 bases and J 10 bases, leaving 11 bases between the germline ends. The CDR3 region is CASSPTMAAFF. CDR3 in DNA: TGTGCCAGCAGCCCCACGATGGCAGCTTTCTTT.

This clone showed up just a few times. The gene calls are TRBV7-9 and TRBJ2-7, with D perhaps TRBD1 (6 bases). Germline V lookup: CDR1 SEHNR, CDR2 FQNEAQ (reference sequence). Trimming took 0 bases from V and 5 from J, leaving 11 bases between them. The CDR3 is 14 residues long. CDR3 nucleotide sequence: TGTGCCAGCAGCTTAGCAGACAGGCGGCACGAGCAGTACTTC. Protein sequence: CASSLADRRHEQYF.

The rearrangement uses TRBV29-1 and TRBJ2-7, with D maybe TRBD2 (5 bases). CDR1 and CDR2 from the germline V gene are SQVTM and ANQGSEA. The V gene lost 4 bases and the J gene lost 2 bases, with 15 bases spanning the gap. This CDR3 spans 14 amino acids. DNA of the CDR3: TGCAGCGTTGTTTACGGACTGGCTACCTACGAGCAGTACTTC. It is translated as CSVVYGLATYEQYF.

This clone came up a few times. In DNA form, the CDR3 reads TGTGCCAGCAGTTACTCGACGTCGGGAGTCCACGAGCAGTACTTC. As protein: CASSYSTSGVHEQYF. V is TRBV6-6 and J is TRBJ2-5; D is perhaps TRBD2 (6 bases). The DNA end is more similar to TRBJ2-7, so the J call may be wrong. CDR3 size: 15 residues. Germline V CDR1 and CDR2: MNHNY, SVGAGI (reference sequence).

This rearrangement joins TRBV5-4 to TRBJ2-7, with 10 bases that match TRBD2. CDR1 and CDR2 (germline): SGHNT, YYREEE (reference sequence). The V gene end was trimmed by 0 bases and the J gene end by 7 bases; junction bases not matched to a gene: 13. The CDR3 contains 17 residues. The CDR3 nucleotides read TGTGCCAGCAGCTTGGGGGAGCGGGGGGGTCTCTACGAGGAGCAGTACTTC. Amino acids: CASSLGERGGLYEEQYF. The full variable domain, rest sourced from reference TRBV5-4 and TRBJ2-7, is ETGVTQSPTHLIKTRGQQVTLRCSSQSGHNTVSWYQQALGQGPQFIFQYYREEENGRGNFPPRFSGLQFPNYSSELNVNALELDDSALYLCASSLGERGGLYEEQYFGPGTRLTVT.

This chain joins TRBV7-8 and TRBJ2-6; TRBD1 aligns across 8 bases. The CDR3 has 18 residues. V dropped 1 base and J dropped 1; count of bases not matched to a gene: 6. Per germline, CDR1 SGHVS and CDR2 FQNEAQ. The CDR3 region has the DNA TGTGCCAGCAGCTTAGATTACAGGGGGGCTTCTGGGGCCAACGTCCTGACTTTC. Translation gives CASSLDYRGASGANVLTF.

This clone was found a few times. The chain is built from TRBV2 and TRBJ1-2; the D gene is possibly TRBD1 (5 bases). The CDR3 has 16 residues. V was trimmed by 5 bases and J by 3 bases, leaving 19 bases between them. Germline CDR1 reads SNHLY; CDR2 reads FYNNEI. Written as DNA, the CDR3 is TGTGCCAGCAGTCCCCCGTCCGGGGGGAGATACTATGGCTACACCTTC. It translates to CASSPPSGGRYYGYTF.

V and J are TRBV5-1 and TRBJ1-2; TRBD1 aligns across 7 bases. The germline V gene has CDR1 SGHRS and CDR2 YFSETQ. The V segment lost 0 bases and the J segment 7 bases; nucleotides outside the gene matches: 6. The CDR3 consists of 14 residues. The CDR3 loop reads CASSLVGGEGGYTF. CDR3 DNA: TGCGCCAGCAGCTTGGTAGGGGGCGAGGGTGGCTACACCTTC.

The chain uses TRBV7-6 and TRBJ2-7; 10 bases are a match to TRBD2. J was trimmed by 4 bases and V by 5 bases; bases with no gene match: 17. CDR1 and CDR2 from the germline V gene are SGHVS and FNYEAQ. The CDR3 is 18 amino acids. CDR3 sequence: CASSPLGFKRGGVYEQYF. CDR3 in DNA: TGTGCCAGCAGCCCGCTCGGGTTTAAGCGGGGGGGCGTTTACGAGCAGTACTTC.

The gene calls are TRBV9 and TRBJ1-2; D is undetermined. Germline V lookup: CDR1 SGDLS, CDR2 YYNGEE. CDR3 length: 12 residues. Trimming took 7 bases from V and 4 from J, leaving 11 bases between them. CDR3 amino acids: CASGGPGYGYTF. CDR3 bases: TGTGCCAGCGGAGGGCCAGGCTATGGCTACACCTTC.

The CDR3 loop is CASSPARSNQPQHF. As DNA, the CDR3 is TGTGCCAGCAGCCCCGCGCGTAGCAATCAGCCCCAGCATTTT. The chain recombines TRBV5-8 with TRBJ1-5; D call uncertain. The CDR3 is made up of 14 amino acids. V was cut by 4 bases and J by 0 bases, with 8 bases left in between. CDR1 and CDR2 (germline): SGHTS, YDEGEE.